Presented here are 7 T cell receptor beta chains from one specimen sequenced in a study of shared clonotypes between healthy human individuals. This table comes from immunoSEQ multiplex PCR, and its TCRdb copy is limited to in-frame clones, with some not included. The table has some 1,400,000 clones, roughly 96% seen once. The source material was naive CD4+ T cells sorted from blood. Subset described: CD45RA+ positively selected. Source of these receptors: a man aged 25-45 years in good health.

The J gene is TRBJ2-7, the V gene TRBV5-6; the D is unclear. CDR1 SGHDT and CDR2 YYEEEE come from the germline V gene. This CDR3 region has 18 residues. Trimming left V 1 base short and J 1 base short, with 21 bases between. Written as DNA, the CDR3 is TGTGCCAGCAGCTTGTCATTTGTCTCGCCACAGTGGTCCTACGAGCAGTACTTC. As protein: CASSLSFVSPQWSYEQYF.

The CDR3 DNA reads as TGTGCCAGCAGCTATGAGGCGGGCCAAGATACGCAGTATTTT. Amino acids: CASSYEAGQDTQYF. The V and J genes are TRBV5-4 and TRBJ2-3; D is possibly TRBD2 (5 bases). Trimming left V 3 bases short and J 5 bases short, with 13 bases between. CDR1 and CDR2 (germline): SGHNT, YYREEE (reference sequence). The CDR3 contains 14 residues.

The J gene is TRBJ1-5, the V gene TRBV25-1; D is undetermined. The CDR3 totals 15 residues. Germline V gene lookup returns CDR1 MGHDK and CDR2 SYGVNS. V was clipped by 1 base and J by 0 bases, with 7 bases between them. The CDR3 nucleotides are TGTGCCAGCAGTGAATCTCAGACTAGCAATCAGCCCCAGCATTTT. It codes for CASSESQTSNQPQHF.

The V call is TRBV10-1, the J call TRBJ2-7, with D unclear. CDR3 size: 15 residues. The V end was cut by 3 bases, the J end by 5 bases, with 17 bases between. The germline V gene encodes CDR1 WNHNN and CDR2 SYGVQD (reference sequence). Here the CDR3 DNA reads TGCGCCAGCAGTGAAGTGGCAAAGGGCAGCCACGAGCAGTACTTC. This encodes CASSEVAKGSHEQYF.

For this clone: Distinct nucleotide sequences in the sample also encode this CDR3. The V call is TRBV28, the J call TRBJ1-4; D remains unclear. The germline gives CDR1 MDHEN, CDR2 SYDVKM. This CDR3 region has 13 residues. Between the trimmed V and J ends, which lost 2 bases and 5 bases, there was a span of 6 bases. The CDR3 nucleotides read TGTGCCAGCAGTTTACTCGGGAATGAAAAACTGTTTTTT. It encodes CASSLLGNEKLFF.

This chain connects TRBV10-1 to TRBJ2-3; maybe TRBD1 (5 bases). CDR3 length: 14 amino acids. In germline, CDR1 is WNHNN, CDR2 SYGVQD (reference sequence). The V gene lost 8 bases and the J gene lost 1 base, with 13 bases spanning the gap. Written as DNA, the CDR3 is TGCGCCAGCCAAGACAGACTTCGCACAGATACGCAGTATTTT. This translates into CASQDRLRTDTQYF.

CDR3 sequence (DNA): TGTGCCAGCAGCTTAGTAGTAGTGGGTTCCTACGAGCAGTACTTC. Encoded protein: CASSLVVVGSYEQYF. The chain employs TRBV7-2 and TRBJ2-7; D call uncertain. From germline, CDR1 is SGHTA and CDR2 FQGNSA. This CDR3 has 15 residues. Trimming took 1 base from V and 1 from J, leaving 11 bases between them.